These 27 T cell receptor beta chains originate from one sample sequenced in a study of response to subunit inactivated influenza vaccine. From the RT-PCR reads, TCRdb called clonotypes with MiXCR, one entry per CDR3 protein. Of roughly 520,000 distinct CDR3 sequences in the sample, 25% were seen once. The sequenced sample was CD4+ T cells sorted from PBMCs, obtained around 5 days after vaccination. Receptors were obtained from a man aged 45-60 years who received an inactivated influenza vaccine.

This chain connects TRBV4-1 to TRBJ1-2; 8 positions agree with TRBD1. CDR1 MGHRA and CDR2 YSYEKL come from the germline V gene. After removal of 3 bases from V and 4 bases from J, the junction contained 7 bases not matched to a gene. CDR3 size: 15 residues. CDR3 amino acids: CASSQEGQGGYGYTF. DNA of the CDR3: TGCGCCAGCAGCCAGGAAGGACAGGGCGGCTATGGCTACACCTTC.

The gene calls are TRBV11-2 and TRBJ2-1; unclear D gene. The CDR3 runs to 11 residues. CDR1 is SGHAT, CDR2 FQNNGV, per germline. V was clipped by 4 bases and J by 9 bases, with 7 bases between them. The CDR3 DNA sequence: TGTGCCAGCAGCTCAACGCCTGAGCAGTTCTTC. Protein: CASSSTPEQFF.

There are many counts of this clonotype. This sequence joins TRBV7-6 and TRBJ2-1; possibly TRBD2 for D (6 bases). Between the trimmed V and J ends, which lost 3 bases and 0 bases, there was a span of 9 bases. This CDR3 region has 15 residues. Germline V lookup: CDR1 SGHVS, CDR2 FNYEAQ. The CDR3 loop is CASSFSGLSYNEQFF. The CDR3 DNA is TGTGCCAGCAGCTTTAGCGGCCTCTCCTACAATGAGCAGTTCTTC. Full variable domain (rest looked up from reference TRBV7-6 and TRBJ2-1): GAGVSQSPRYKVTKRGQDVALRCDPISGHVSLYWYRQALGQGPEFLTYFNYEAQQDKSGLPNDRFSAERPEGSISTLTIQRTEQRDSAMYRCASSFSGLSYNEQFFGPGTRLTVL.

This clonotype has more than one count but fewer than ten. The chain recombines TRBV7-9 with TRBJ2-4, with D hard to call. The V gene lost 5 bases and the J gene lost 4 bases, with 15 bases spanning the gap. CDR1 and CDR2 (germline): SEHNR, FQNEAQ (reference sequence). There are 15 residues in the CDR3. The CDR3 region has the DNA TGTGCCAGCAGCCACGGTTCACCGAGGAAAAACATTCAGTACTTC. Its protein is CASSHGSPRKNIQYF. Supplemented by reference TRBV7-9 and TRBJ2-4, the full variable domain reads DTGVSQNPRHKITKRGQNVTFRCDPISEHNRLYWYRQTLGQGPEFLTYFQNEAQLEKSRLLSDRFSAERPKGSFSTLEIQRTEQGDSAMYLCASSHGSPRKNIQYFGAGTRLSVL.

V gene TRBV4-3 combines with J gene TRBJ1-1, with 7 bases identical to TRBD1. With 3 bases clipped from V and 2 bases from J, the junction kept 3 bases outside the gene matches. This CDR3 is built from 14 residues. Germline CDR1 LGHNA, CDR2 YSLEER. The CDR3 DNA reads as TGCGCCAGCAGCCACCGGGACAGAAACACTGAAGCTTTCTTT. This sequence encodes CASSHRDRNTEAFF.

This clonotype was found a few times. This chain joins TRBV11-2 and TRBJ2-3, with 14 bases matching TRBD2. J was trimmed by 7 bases and V by 2 bases; bases with no gene match: 11. CDR3 length equals 18 residues. From germline, CDR1 is SGHAT and CDR2 FQNNGV. In nucleotides, the CDR3 is TGTGCCAGCAGCTTATCTTTTGCAGGGACTAGCGGGAGTTATACGCAGTATTTT. Translating gives CASSLSFAGTSGSYTQYF. Complete variable domain (other parts from reference TRBV11-2 and TRBJ2-3): EAGVAQSPRYKIIEKRQSVAFWCNPISGHATLYWYQQILGQGPKLLIQFQNNGVVDDSQLPKDRFSAERLKGVDSTLKIQPAKLEDSAVYLCASSLSFAGTSGSYTQYFGPGTRLTVL.

This clonotype was seen only a few times. The chain uses TRBV30 and TRBJ1-2; D not resolved. Germline assignment: CDR1 GTSNPN and CDR2 SVGIG (reference sequence). V lost 5 bases and J lost 8, with 15 bases in between. This CDR3 comprises 12 residues. Here the CDR3 reads CAWSPLSRGYTF. CDR3 nucleotides: TGTGCCTGGTCTCCTCTCTCGCGGGGCTACACCTTC.

This chain joins TRBV29-1 and TRBJ1-1; D is uncertain. The CDR3 totals 13 residues. V shed 6 bases and J shed 4 bases, with 15 bases lying between them. From germline, CDR1 is SQVTM and CDR2 ANQGSEA. Here the CDR3 reads CSVGPGKTTEAFF. The CDR3 DNA follows: TGCAGCGTAGGTCCCGGGAAAACCACTGAAGCTTTCTTT. The full variable domain, in which reference TRBV29-1 and TRBJ1-1 provide the parts outside the CDR3, is SAVISQKPSRDICQRGTSLTIQCQVDSQVTMMFWYRQQPGQSLTLIATANQGSEATYESGFVIDKFPISRPNLTFSTLTVSNMSPEDSSIYLCSVGPGKTTEAFFGQGTRLTVV.

This clonotype was picked up a small number of times. V is TRBV28 and J is TRBJ2-3; 10 nucleotides line up with TRBD2. Germline CDR1 MDHEN, CDR2 SYDVKM. The CDR3 consists of 17 residues. The V and J ends lost 4 bases and 6 bases, in that order; junction bases with no gene match: 13. CDR3 region: CASSSAGLAVLGDTQYF. The CDR3 DNA sequence: TGTGCCAGCAGTTCCGCTGGACTAGCGGTTTTGGGGGATACGCAGTATTTT.

V is TRBV6-6 and J is TRBJ2-7; D not certain. Germline CDR1 reads MNHNY; CDR2 reads SVGAGI (reference sequence). The V gene lost 5 bases and the J gene lost 3 bases, with 11 bases spanning the gap. The length of the CDR3 is 13 residues. The DNA for the CDR3 is TGTGCCAGCAGTCCCCCGGACGGCTACGAGCAGTACTTC. Protein product: CASSPPDGYEQYF.

Remarks on this clonotype: It is likely a read error, because the conserved phenylalanine at the end of the CDR3 is missing. The V call is TRBV29-1, the J call TRBJ2-7; 9 bases fit TRBD1. Germline-derived CDR1 and CDR2 are SQVTM and ANQGSEA. The CDR3 covers 13 residues. V shed 4 bases, J shed 3 bases, and the junction held 4 bases outside the gene matches. The DNA of the CDR3 is TGCAGCGTTGGGGGACAGGGCCGCTACGAGCAGTACCTC. This gives the protein CSVGGQGRYEQYL.

This clonotype has only a few counts. The gene calls are TRBV7-8 and TRBJ2-7; possibly TRBD2 for D (6 bases). This CDR3 spans 14 amino acids. Germline values: CDR1 SGHVS, CDR2 FQNEAQ. The germline V and J ends were trimmed by 5 bases and 4 bases, with 15 bases remaining between them. Here the CDR3 reads CASSKERGMYEQYF. The DNA of the CDR3 is TGTGCCAGCAGCAAGGAACGGGGGATGTACGAGCAGTACTTC.

In this sample, this clonotype turned up a few times. The chain carries TRBV7-2 and TRBJ2-5, with 9 bases matching TRBD2. Germline V gene data show CDR1 as SGHTA and CDR2 as FQGNSA. The CDR3 contains 16 residues. V lost 5 bases and J lost 2; bases outside the gene matches: 9. The CDR3 coding sequence is TGTGCCAGCAGCGACCACCCAGCGGGGGGTCAAGAGACCCAGTACTTC. Its protein product is CASSDHPAGGQETQYF.

The J gene is TRBJ2-7, the V gene TRBV6-5, with 7 nucleotides matching TRBD1. V trimming: 0 bases; J trimming: 4 bases; junction bases outside the gene matches: 9. CDR3 length equals 16 residues. Per the germline V gene, CDR1 is MNHEY and CDR2 is SVGAGI. The CDR3 spells CASSYSGFRGKYEQYF. The CDR3 DNA is TGTGCCAGCAGTTACTCGGGGTTCAGGGGGAAGTACGAGCAGTACTTC.

V usage is TRBV27 and J usage is TRBJ2-1; D not resolved. Per germline, CDR1 MNHEY and CDR2 SMNVEV (reference sequence). V was shortened by 8 bases and J by 5 bases, with 10 bases between the two germline ends. The CDR3 spans 12 residues. The CDR3 DNA reads as TGTGCCAGCCGTTATGGTGACAATGAGCAGTTCTTC. Protein: CASRYGDNEQFF.

At least ten counts were recorded for this clonotype. This chain links TRBV29-1 with TRBJ2-1; perhaps TRBD1 as D (7 bases). The V end lost 7 bases, the J end lost 1 base, and 20 bases lay between the germline ends. CDR3 length: 16 residues. CDR1 is SQVTM, CDR2 ANQGSEA, per germline. The CDR3 DNA is TGCAGCGCCGGGGGACAGCTCCTCCTATCCTACAATGAGCAGTTCTTC. Translated: CSAGGQLLLSYNEQFF.

The gene calls are TRBV18 and TRBJ2-7, with 9 bases fitting TRBD2. The CDR3 covers 13 residues. CDR1 and CDR2 (germline): KGHSH, LQKENI. The trim removed 6 bases at V and 5 bases at J, leaving 5 bases unmatched. CDR3 coding DNA: TGTGCCAGCTCCCTGAGACTAGCGGACGAGCAGTACTTC. Encoded protein: CASSLRLADEQYF.

As concerns this clonotype: Being one base from a much bigger clone, this may be a read error. This chain uses TRBV20-1 with TRBJ1-4; no clear D gene. Germline V lookup: CDR1 DFQATT, CDR2 SNEGSKA (reference sequence). CDR3 length: 11 amino acids. V was trimmed by 3 bases and J by 4 bases, leaving 3 bases between them. The CDR3 protein is CSARFNEKLFF. DNA of the CDR3: TGCAGTGCTAGGTTTAATGAAAAACTGTTTTTT.

The sample holds a few counts of this clonotype. This CDR3 reads CASSALGTQYF. Here the CDR3 DNA reads TGTGCCAGCAGTGCACTTGGGACCCAGTACTTC. The chain is built from TRBV7-8 and TRBJ2-5; D gene ambiguous. This CDR3 spans 11 amino acids. The germline CDR1 and CDR2 sequences are SGHVS and FQNEAQ. Trimming stripped 6 bases from V and 7 bases from J, with 9 bases between.

This clonotype was seen at least ten times. The chain is built from TRBV25-1 and TRBJ2-3; D not resolved. The germline V gene has CDR1 MGHDK and CDR2 SYGVNS. Trimming pared 6 bases from V and 6 bases from J, leaving 10 bases between. The CDR3 sequence is 12 residues long. CDR3 nucleotide sequence: TGTGCCAGCAGACATACATCTGATACGCAGTATTTT. It translates to CASRHTSDTQYF.

This clonotype was recorded many times. The rearrangement links TRBV7-2 to TRBJ1-1, with D maybe TRBD1 (5 bases). The CDR3 contains 14 residues. Germline V CDR1 and CDR2: SGHTA, FQGNSA. V lost 4 bases, J lost 0 bases, and 9 bases lay in between. The chain's CDR3 is CASSWGGLNTEAFF. The DNA for the CDR3 is TGTGCCAGCAGCTGGGGCGGCCTGAACACTGAAGCTTTCTTT.

This clonotype was detected a few times. The chain has TRBV20-1 and TRBJ2-1; 9 bases are shared with TRBD2. CDR1 and CDR2 from the germline V gene are DFQATT and SNEGSKA (reference sequence). The CDR3 length is 15 residues. With 1 base clipped from V and 4 bases from J, the junction kept 5 bases outside the gene matches. The CDR3 DNA sequence: TGCAGTGCTAGAGTAGCGGGAGTCATTTACAATGAGCAGTTCTTC. This sequence encodes CSARVAGVIYNEQFF.

This chain joins TRBV11-2 and TRBJ2-7; D is perhaps TRBD1 or TRBD2 (5 bases each). The CDR3 sequence is 15 residues long. Germline loops: CDR1 SGHAT, CDR2 FQNNGV. The V gene lost 5 bases and the J gene lost 3 bases, with 17 bases spanning the gap. In DNA form, the CDR3 reads TGTGCCAGCAGCCCTAACCGGGACCGGAACTACGAGCAGTACTTC. It translates to CASSPNRDRNYEQYF.

Only a few counts were recorded for this clonotype. The chain recombines TRBV6-2 or TRBV6-3 with TRBJ2-7, with unresolved D. V dropped 5 bases and J dropped 3 bases, with 11 bases sitting between them. The germline gives CDR1 MNHEY, CDR2 SVGEGT. The CDR3 covers 13 residues. In DNA form, the CDR3 reads TGTGCCAGCAGTGACGGGCCTTACTACGAGCAGTACTTC. As protein: CASSDGPYYEQYF.

This clonotype came up a few times. The rearrangement uses TRBV7-9 and TRBJ1-1; 8 bases are shared with TRBD1. V was pared by 6 bases and J by 1 base, with 7 bases of the junction left unmatched. CDR3 length: 15 amino acids. Germline assignment: CDR1 SEHNR and CDR2 FQNEAQ (reference sequence). The CDR3 reads CASRRIGQGNTEAFF. The CDR3 DNA follows: TGTGCCAGCAGGCGCATCGGACAGGGGAACACTGAAGCTTTCTTT. The variable domain in full, completed from reference TRBV7-9 and TRBJ1-1, reads DTGVSQNPRHKITKRGQNVTFRCDPISEHNRLYWYRQTLGQGPEFLTYFQNEAQLEKSRLLSDRFSAERPKGSFSTLEIQRTEQGDSAMYLCASRRIGQGNTEAFFGQGTRLTVV.

This clonotype was seen only a few times. V usage is TRBV28 and J usage is TRBJ2-7; perhaps TRBD2 as D (6 bases). Trimming stripped 2 bases from V and 4 bases from J, with 18 bases between. CDR3 length: 16 amino acids. Looked up from germline, CDR1 is MDHEN and CDR2 is SYDVKM. The DNA of the CDR3 is TGTGCCAGCAGTTTAATGGGGACTTTTGGCTCTTACGAGCAGTACTTC. Translation: CASSLMGTFGSYEQYF.

The chain uses TRBV5-1 and TRBJ2-1; 9 bases are a match to TRBD1. Germline CDR1 reads SGHRS; CDR2 reads YFSETQ. There are 15 residues in the CDR3. Germline trimming cut 0 bases from V and 7 bases from J; bases unmatched to any gene: 5. DNA of the CDR3: TGCGCCAGCAGCTTGGGGACAGGGGTGAGGAATGAGCAGTTCTTC. Translating it yields CASSLGTGVRNEQFF.